Described below is a single T cell receptor beta chain sequence and its context. Its antigen specificity is not known. No base quality values were provided; no much bigger clone lies one nucleotide off. The data were obtained in a study of Ad26.COV2.S vaccination and SARS-CoV-2 variants (dated by TCRdb to the early 2020s). For the study in its entirety: Vaccine-arm donors were drawn from COV1001, a multicentre, randomized, double-blind, placebo-controlled phase I-IIa trial of Ad26.COV2.S in healthy adults. Dosing of Ad26.COV2.S was intramuscular, at either 5x10^10 or 1x10^11 viral particles, delivered as one shot or as two shots spaced 56 days apart. TCRbeta repertoire sequencing served as the tool for gauging how specific and how broad the SARS-CoV-2-reactive T cell receptors were following Ad26.COV2.S vaccination. Investigators did not know the trial group allocation while performing experiments and assessing outcomes. Trial participants were randomized into five groups of five, in which low-dose or high-dose Ad26.COV2.S was given once or twice, or placebo was given on both occasions. The TCR-sequenced set comprised approximately 32 samples: some 19 Ad26.COV2.S vaccine recipients, 5 placebo recipients and 8 SARS-CoV-2 convalescent individuals.

The immunoSEQ Assay was used to sequence TCRbeta CDR3 regions. After extraction, genomic DNA underwent amplification by bias-controlled multiplex PCR, followed by high-throughput sequencing. From the authors' description of their analysis: To quantify the absolute abundance of every unique TCRbeta CDR3 region, sequences were collapsed and filtered. T cell fraction was estimated by normalizing TCRbeta template counts to usable DNA, which was measured by amplifying reference genes present in all nucleated cells. Repertoire TCRs were annotated as SARS-CoV-2-specific by exact matching of V gene, CDR3 amino acid sequence and J gene to a known reactive TCR set. The reference SARS-CoV-2 TCR set was derived from MIRA and filtered for enrichment in COVID-19-positive ImmuneCODE repertoires, a step that removed public or cross-reactive TCRs. Using the MIRA antigens, annotated TCRs were further analysed by specific ORF or by position within an ORF. Breadth was defined as annotated unique rearrangements over total unique productive rearrangements; depth was the summed frequency of those rearrangements. Group comparisons of TCR breadth used two-sided Wilcoxon rank-sum tests. Entries here come from immuneACCESS through TCRdb and include only in-frame sequences with V and J called. Some clones fail to appear in such tables; in the studies checked, an unresolved V gene covers under half of the shortfall, and the cause of the remainder is unknown. That table furnishes V, J and clone size, whereas the DNA furnished D and trimming. This sample holds around 370,000 clones; roughly 85% were observed only once. 3% to 4% of the sample rests with the top ten.

Measured from the cysteine to the phenylalanine, the CDR3 is 15 residues long. Kept here is only the CDR3 DNA, which spans 45 bases and is read in frame from base 1. Sequences SGHDT (CDR1) and YYEEEE (CDR2) are obtained from the germline V gene. The germline ends are 22 bases apart after V is trimmed by 4 bases and J by 9 bases. General study outcomes and caveats: Non-spike TCR breadth was comparable between vaccine and placebo recipients, consistent with the vaccine containing only spike. The study lacked the statistical power to compare responses across vaccine doses or regimens. Higher spike-specific TCR breadth was observed in Ad26.COV2.S recipients than in placebo recipients (P = 0.0014). According to the authors, total T cell responses may have been underestimated by the TCR breadth and depth analyses. After vaccination, spike-specific CD8+ and CD4+ T cell responses were reported to show substantial breadth.

What this sample's treatment or condition label stands for: some 19 received Ad26.COV2.S at low or high dose, single or two shots; about 5 received placebo; per-sample allocation not given. Repertoires of vaccine and placebo recipients were sequenced from samples collected on day 63 after the first injection. Cohort 1b enrolled 25 adults aged 18-55 years at a single site in Boston, USA, between 29 July and 7 August 2020. Ad26.COV2.S was a replication-incompetent adenovirus type 26 vector that expressed a prefusion-stabilized SARS-CoV-2 spike protein derived from the original Wuhan strain. Recombination joined TRBV5-6 with TRBJ2-5; the D assignment is uncertain and may be TRBD1 or TRBD2, with 5 bases supporting each. The TCR originated in a person between 18 and 60 years old who received the Ad26.COV2.S COVID-19 vaccine or a placebo. This specimen consisted of peripheral blood, obtained in a trial of Ad26.COV2.S vaccine versus placebo. The CDR3 region has the sequence CASSVTWDGGTAQYF. The nucleotide sequence is given as TGTGCCAGCAGCGTAACCTGGGACGGAGGAACGGCCCAGTACTTC.